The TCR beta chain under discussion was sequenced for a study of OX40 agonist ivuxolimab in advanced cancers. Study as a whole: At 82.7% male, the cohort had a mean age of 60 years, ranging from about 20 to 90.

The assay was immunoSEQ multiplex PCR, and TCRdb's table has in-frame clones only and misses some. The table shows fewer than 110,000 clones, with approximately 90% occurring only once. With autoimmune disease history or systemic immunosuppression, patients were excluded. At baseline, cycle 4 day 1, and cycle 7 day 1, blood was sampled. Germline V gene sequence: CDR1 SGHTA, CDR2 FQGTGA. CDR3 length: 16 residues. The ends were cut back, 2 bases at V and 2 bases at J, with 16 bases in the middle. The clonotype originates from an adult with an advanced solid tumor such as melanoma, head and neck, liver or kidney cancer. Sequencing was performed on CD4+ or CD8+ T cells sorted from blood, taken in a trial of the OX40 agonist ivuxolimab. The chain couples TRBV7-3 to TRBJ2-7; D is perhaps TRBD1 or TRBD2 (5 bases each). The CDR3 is CASSLSSDVGAYEQYF. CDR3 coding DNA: TGTGCCAGCAGCTTATCTTCCGATGTGGGGGCCTACGAGCAGTACTTC.